A selection of T cell receptor beta chains follows, all from one sample in a study of cytomegalovirus exposure and HLA in healthy donors. The protocol was immunoSEQ multiplex PCR, while the TCRdb copy is restricted to in-frame clones and leaves out a portion. Its table lists 180,000 or so clones. The material sequenced was PBMCs. Receptors were obtained from a boy between 5 and 17 years old in good health and CMV-seronegative. The CDR3 runs from the conserved cysteine through the conserved F or W. The D gene is left open where the match is weak.

cdr3_aa	cdr3_nt	cdr3_length	v_call	d_call	j_call
CARSHALVSSYNEQFF	TGTGCCCGTTCCCACGCCCTAGTGAGCTCCTACAATGAGCAGTTCTTC	16	TRBV30	-	TRBJ2-1
CASRYTGTSADTQYF	TGTGCCAGCAGGTACACCGGGACTAGCGCTGATACGCAGTATTTT	15	TRBV6-5	TRBD2	TRBJ2-3
CASSSLSGPLGPYEQYF	TGTGCCAGCAGCTCCCTCAGCGGACCTCTTGGTCCCTACGAGCAGTACTTC	17	TRBV11-2	-	TRBJ2-7
CASSLGGRGATNEKLFF	TGTGCCAGCAGCTTAGGCGGGAGGGGTGCAACTAATGAAAAACTGTTTTTT	17	TRBV13	-	TRBJ1-4
CASSWGANTGELFF	TGCGCCAGCAGTTGGGGGGCGAACACCGGGGAGCTGTTTTTT	14	TRBV4-1	-	TRBJ2-2
CASSTDSYTEAFF	TGTGCCAGCAGTACCGACAGCTACACTGAAGCTTTCTTT	13	TRBV6-6	-	TRBJ1-1
CASSPQAGGAGNTIYF	TGCGCCAGCAGCCCCCAGGCGGGGGGGGCTGGAAACACCATATATTTT	16	TRBV5-1	-	TRBJ1-3
CASSFLQDGYTF	TGTGCCAGCAGTTTTTTACAGGATGGCTACACCTTC	12	TRBV28	-	TRBJ1-2
CASTLGQGMNTEAFF	TGTGCCAGCACGCTGGGGCAGGGGATGAACACTGAAGCTTTCTTT	15	TRBV6-5	-	TRBJ1-1
CASGRGGSYEQYF	TGTGCCAGTGGTAGGGGGGGCTCCTACGAGCAGTACTTC	13	TRBV19	-	TRBJ2-7
CASSSERGALGETQYF	TGTGCCAGCAGCAGCGAGCGGGGGGCCTTAGGAGAGACCCAGTACTTC	16	TRBV7-2	TRBD2	TRBJ2-5
CSVGGLQTGTEAFF	TGCAGCGTTGGGGGCCTGCAGACGGGCACTGAAGCTTTCTTT	14	TRBV29-1	-	TRBJ1-1
CASSTRAGWMNTEAFF	TGTGCCAGCAGCACCCGGGCAGGGTGGATGAACACTGAAGCTTTCTTT	16	TRBV5-5	-	TRBJ1-1
CASSRSPGAGDVAKNIQYF	TGCGCCAGCAGCCGATCCCCTGGGGCAGGGGACGTAGCCAAAAACATTCAGTACTTC	19	TRBV4-3	-	TRBJ2-4
CASSYSGVTEAFF	TGTGCCAGCAGTTACTCAGGGGTCACTGAAGCTTTCTTT	13	TRBV6-5	-	TRBJ1-1
CASSQATSSETQYF	TGCGCCAGCAGCCAAGCAACTAGCAGCGAGACCCAGTACTTC	14	TRBV4-1	-	TRBJ2-5
CASSHTSGRGDYTGELFF	TGCGCCAGCAGTCATACCTCCGGGAGGGGCGACTACACCGGGGAGCTGTTTTTT	18	TRBV10-1	TRBD2	TRBJ2-2
CASSFGAGEGDEQFF	TGTGCCAGCAGCTTTGGAGCGGGGGAAGGGGATGAGCAGTTCTTC	15	TRBV7-8	TRBD2	TRBJ2-1
CASSLGPLTGPPPYEQYF	TGTGCCAGCAGTTTAGGTCCGCTGACAGGCCCTCCCCCCTACGAGCAGTACTTC	18	TRBV28	-	TRBJ2-7
CASSYFGGTSTDTQYF	TGTGCCAGCAGTTACTTCGGGGGGACTAGCACAGATACGCAGTATTTT	16	TRBV6-5	TRBD2	TRBJ2-3
CASSWGGQANYGYTF	TGCGCCAGCAGCTGGGGGGGGCAAGCTAACTATGGCTACACCTTC	15	TRBV5-1	-	TRBJ1-2
CASSPATGLIEKLFF	TGTGCCAGCTCACCTGCGACAGGCTTGATTGAAAAACTGTTTTTT	15	TRBV18	-	TRBJ1-4
CASSSRDRGQSAEAFF	TGTGCCAGCAGCTCCCGGGACAGGGGGCAAAGCGCTGAGGCTTTCTTT	16	TRBV7-8	TRBD1	TRBJ1-1
CASDAGGHMHEQYF	TGTGCCAGCGACGCGGGGGGCCATATGCACGAGCAGTACTTC	14	TRBV6-1	TRBD2	TRBJ2-7
CASSSYLAGGTDTQYF	TGTGCCAGCAGCTCCTATCTAGCGGGGGGCACAGATACGCAGTATTTT	16	TRBV27	TRBD2	TRBJ2-3
CASSRTGGAAKNIQYF	TGTGCCAGCAGCCGTACAGGGGGGGCGGCCAAAAACATTCAGTACTTC	16	TRBV5-6	-	TRBJ2-4
CASSLVGGGRAYGYTF	TGTGCCAGCAGCTTGGTGGGGGGTGGAAGGGCCTATGGCTACACCTTC	16	TRBV5-4	-	TRBJ1-2
CASGTSGVLNEPYNEQFF	TGTGCCAGCGGGACTAGCGGGGTCCTAAATGAACCTTACAATGAGCAGTTCTTC	18	TRBV2	TRBD2	TRBJ2-1
CASSPHRTQETQYF	TGTGCCAGCAGCCCTCACAGAACGCAAGAGACCCAGTACTTC	14	TRBV14	-	TRBJ2-5
CASSHAGGSYEQYF	TGTGCCAGCAGCCATGCCGGGGGCTCCTACGAGCAGTACTTC	14	TRBV7-3	-	TRBJ2-7
CASSQVGGRIIEQYF	TGTGCCAGCAGCCAAGTTGGGGGCAGGATCATCGAGCAGTACTTC	15	TRBV14	-	TRBJ2-7
CASSPGMSRTNEKLFF	TGTGCCAGCAGTCCGGGGATGAGCAGGACTAATGAAAAACTGTTTTTT	16	TRBV27	-	TRBJ1-4
CASSARDRGNGETQYF	TGTGCCAGCAGCGCCCGGGACAGGGGGAACGGAGAGACCCAGTACTTC	16	TRBV11-2	TRBD1	TRBJ2-5
CATSRDSRGTGPQHF	TGTGCCACCAGCAGAGATTCGCGGGGTACGGGGCCCCAGCATTTT	15	TRBV15	-	TRBJ1-5
CASSQEGGANGYTF	TGCGCCAGCAGCCAAGAGGGAGGGGCGAATGGCTACACCTTC	14	TRBV4-1	-	TRBJ1-2
CSVVSGGHYYEQYF	TGCAGCGTTGTATCAGGGGGACATTATTACGAGCAGTACTTC	14	TRBV29-1	TRBD1	TRBJ2-7
CASSWDRGSGEAFF	TGTGCCAGCAGCTGGGACAGGGGAAGTGGTGAAGCTTTCTTT	14	TRBV5-6	TRBD1	TRBJ1-1
CASSSWKGASNQPQHF	TGTGCCAGCAGCTCATGGAAGGGGGCCAGCAATCAGCCCCAGCATTTT	16	TRBV7-9	TRBD1	TRBJ1-5
CASSQGDSSTDTQYF	TGTGCCAGCAGCCAAGGGGACAGCAGCACAGATACGCAGTATTTT	15	TRBV14	TRBD1	TRBJ2-3
CASSLKGVGTGELFF	TGTGCCAGCAGCTTAAAGGGGGTAGGGACCGGGGAGCTGTTTTTT	15	TRBV7-3	-	TRBJ2-2
CASGGGGNTEAFF	TGTGCCAGCGGCGGGGGAGGGAACACTGAAGCTTTCTTT	13	TRBV7-3	-	TRBJ1-1
CASGQRTTPNYGYTF	TGTGCCAGCGGCCAAAGGACTACACCTAACTATGGCTACACCTTC	15	TRBV6-5	-	TRBJ1-2
CASSLGPQGNYGYTF	TGTGCCAGCAGCTTGGGCCCCCAGGGTAACTATGGCTACACCTTC	15	TRBV5-5	-	TRBJ1-2
CATSRDRGSQPQHF	TGTGCCACCAGCAGGGACAGGGGCAGTCAGCCCCAGCATTTT	14	TRBV15	TRBD1	TRBJ1-5
CASNLDRGRQPQHF	TGTGCCAGCAACCTCGACAGGGGGCGTCAGCCCCAGCATTTT	14	TRBV28	TRBD1	TRBJ1-5
CASQPRQGSNQPQHF	TGTGCCAGCCAACCACGACAGGGGAGCAATCAGCCCCAGCATTTT	15	TRBV6-5	TRBD1	TRBJ1-5
CASSEPRAGGTGELFF	TGTGCCAGCAGTGAACCCCGAGCGGGTGGCACCGGGGAGCTGTTTTTT	16	TRBV2	-	TRBJ2-2
CASSGGRGSTSYTF	TGTGCCAGCAGCGGGGGGAGGGGCTCAACGAGCTACACCTTC	14	TRBV5-4	-	TRBJ1-2
CASSISPLAGSGSTDTQYF	TGTGCCAGTAGTATATCCCCTCTAGCGGGTTCCGGGAGCACAGATACGCAGTATTTT	19	TRBV19	TRBD2	TRBJ2-3
CASSLLRGNEQFF	TGTGCCAGCAGCTTGTTAAGGGGCAATGAGCAGTTCTTC	13	TRBV5-6	-	TRBJ2-1
CASRHPGQGRAFF	TGCGCCAGCAGACATCCGGGACAGGGGAGAGCTTTCTTT	13	TRBV4-1	TRBD1	TRBJ1-1